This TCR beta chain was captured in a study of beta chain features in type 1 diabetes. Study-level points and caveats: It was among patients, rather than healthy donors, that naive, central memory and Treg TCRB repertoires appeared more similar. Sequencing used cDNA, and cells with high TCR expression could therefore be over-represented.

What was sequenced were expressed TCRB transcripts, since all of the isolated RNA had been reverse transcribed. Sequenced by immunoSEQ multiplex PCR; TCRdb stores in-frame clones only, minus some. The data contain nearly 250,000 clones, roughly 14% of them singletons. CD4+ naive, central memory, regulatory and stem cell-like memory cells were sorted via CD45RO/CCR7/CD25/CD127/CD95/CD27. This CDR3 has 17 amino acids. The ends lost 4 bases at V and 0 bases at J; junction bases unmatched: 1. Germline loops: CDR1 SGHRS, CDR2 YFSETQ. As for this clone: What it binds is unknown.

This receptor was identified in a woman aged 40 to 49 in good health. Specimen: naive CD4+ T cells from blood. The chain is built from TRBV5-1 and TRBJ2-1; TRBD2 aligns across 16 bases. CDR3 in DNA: TGCGCCAGCAGCGGGACTAGCGGGGGGGCCTCCTACAATGAGCAGTTCTTC. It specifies CASSGTSGGASYNEQFF.